The 18 T cell receptor beta chains presented below share a single source sample, sequenced in a study of cytomegalovirus exposure and HLA in healthy donors. Both 60 Vbeta primers and 13 Jbeta primers went into the PCR. Generated by immunoSEQ multiplex PCR, the TCRdb table keeps only in-frame clones and is missing some. The sample has more than 150,000 clones, 81% seen once. Material: PBMCs. These receptors were collected from a man aged 45-60 years in good health and CMV-seropositive.

This rearrangement joins TRBV6-6 to TRBJ2-3; D might be TRBD2 (5 bases). CDR1 and CDR2 from the germline V gene are MNHNY and SVGAGI (reference sequence). There are 14 residues in the CDR3. The V end was cut by 2 bases, the J end by 2 bases, with 8 bases between. The CDR3 nucleotides read TGTGCCAGCAGTTACGTCCGGGACACAGATACGCAGTATTTT. It yields the protein CASSYVRDTDTQYF.

The V gene is TRBV23-1, the J gene TRBJ1-1, with TRBD1 as a possible D gene (6 bases). Being an ORF, TRBV23-1 has a function that is uncertain. V was shortened by 0 bases and J by 3 bases, with 14 bases between the two germline ends. The CDR3 totals 16 residues. The CDR3 loop is CASSQSGVRGDTEAFF. The CDR3 bases are TGCGCCAGCAGTCAATCAGGTGTCAGGGGAGACACTGAAGCTTTCTTT.

The chain has TRBV6-5 and TRBJ1-1, with D unclear. CDR1 and CDR2 (germline): MNHEY, SVGAGI. There are 12 residues in the CDR3. Deletions cut 0 bases from V and 5 bases from J, with 4 bases between. The chain's CDR3 is CASSYSRTEAFF. The CDR3 region has the DNA TGTGCCAGCAGTTACTCGAGGACTGAAGCTTTCTTT.

This chain links TRBV10-3 with TRBJ1-2; no reliable D call. V dropped 0 bases and J dropped 3 bases, with 8 bases sitting between them. The CDR3 sequence is 14 residues long. Germline CDR1 is ENHRY and CDR2 is SYGVKD. DNA for the CDR3: TGTGCCATCAGTGAGTCGACGGGGTACTATGGCTACACCTTC. This encodes CAISESTGYYGYTF.

The chain carries TRBV6-5 and TRBJ2-1; 8 bases align to TRBD1. This CDR3 has 12 residues. Trimming cost V 6 bases and J 10 bases; bases outside gene matches: 5. Germline loops: CDR1 MNHEY, CDR2 SVGAGI. The CDR3: CASSPRQGEQFF. The CDR3, as DNA: TGTGCCAGCAGCCCCAGACAGGGGGAGCAGTTCTTC.

The V call is TRBV7-2, the J call TRBJ2-5; the match to TRBD2 covers 7 bases. The end of the DNA fits TRBJ2-7 better, so the J call may be wrong. The CDR3 runs 15 residues. Germline loops: CDR1 SGHTA, CDR2 FQGNSA. The CDR3 is CASSLGAGEAYEQYF. CDR3 DNA: TGTGCCAGCAGCTTAGGCGCGGGGGAAGCCTACGAGCAGTACTTC.

This chain connects TRBV5-6 to TRBJ1-4; 9 bases map to TRBD1. The CDR3 totals 14 residues. CDR1 SGHDT and CDR2 YYEEEE come from the germline V gene. V dropped 3 bases and J dropped 5; count of bases not matched to a gene: 2. CDR3 residues: CASSSGQGNEKLFF. The CDR3 DNA sequence: TGTGCCAGCAGCTCCGGACAGGGGAATGAAAAACTGTTTTTT.

This clone came up many times. The J gene is TRBJ2-7, the V gene TRBV11-2; no clear D gene. Germline CDR1 reads SGHAT; CDR2 reads FQNNGV. This CDR3 comprises 14 residues. Trimming took 3 bases from V and 3 from J, leaving 12 bases between them. The CDR3 loop is CASSFSERSYEQYF. CDR3 coding DNA: TGTGCCAGCAGCTTTTCTGAACGTAGCTACGAGCAGTACTTC.

The rearrangement joins TRBV7-8 to TRBJ1-5; 8 nucleotides line up with TRBD1. Trimming cost V 0 bases and J 7 bases; bases outside gene matches: 2. This CDR3 is 14 amino acids long. Germline V gives CDR1 SGHVS, CDR2 FQNEAQ. For the CDR3, the DNA is TGTGCCAGCAGCTTAGCGCAGGGGGCACAGCCCCAGCATTTT. Residues: CASSLAQGAQPQHF.

V usage is TRBV2 and J usage is TRBJ1-1, with D possibly TRBD1 on 5 matching bases. Trimming removed 2 bases at V and 4 bases at J, with 5 bases between. The length of the CDR3 is 12 residues. Germline V gene lookup returns CDR1 SNHLY and CDR2 FYNNEI. CDR3 sequence: CASSEQGTEAFF. Written as DNA, the CDR3 is TGTGCCAGCAGTGAACAGGGCACTGAAGCTTTCTTT.

V and J are TRBV19 and TRBJ2-1, with TRBD1 matching 9 bases. This CDR3 contains 14 residues. Germline CDR1 LNHDA, CDR2 SQIVND (reference sequence). V trimming: 7 bases; J trimming: 5 bases; junction bases outside the gene matches: 6. The CDR3 loop reads CASMGTGKNNEQFF. The CDR3 DNA sequence: TGTGCCAGTATGGGGACAGGGAAGAACAATGAGCAGTTCTTC.

The J gene is TRBJ1-1, the V gene TRBV28; TRBD1 is a possible D gene (6 bases). The CDR3 contains 14 residues. The V and J ends lost 6 bases and 5 bases respectively, with 16 bases between them. The germline V gene has CDR1 MDHEN and CDR2 SYDVKM. CDR3 region: CASSPGVGWTEAFF. CDR3 sequence (DNA): TGTGCCAGCAGCCCAGGGGTGGGGTGGACTGAAGCTTTCTTT.

The chain uses TRBV29-1 and TRBJ2-7; D ambiguous. In germline, CDR1 is SQVTM, CDR2 ANQGSEA. The CDR3 is made up of 11 amino acids. Trimming removed 4 bases at V and 2 bases at J, with 6 bases between. This CDR3 reads CSVGVTYEQYF. The CDR3 bases are TGCAGCGTTGGCGTTACCTACGAGCAGTACTTC.

The chain uses TRBV5-1 and TRBJ2-1; tentative D call: TRBD2 (7 bases). The V end was cut by 1 base, the J end by 1 base, with 15 bases between. The CDR3 spans 17 residues. Germline CDR1 reads SGHRS; CDR2 reads YFSETQ. CDR3 region: CASSLSQGGVSYNEQFF. The CDR3, as DNA: TGCGCCAGCAGCTTGTCACAAGGGGGGGTTTCCTACAATGAGCAGTTCTTC.

This chain joins TRBV5-8 and TRBJ2-7; D possibly corresponds to TRBD1 (6 bases). This CDR3 spans 13 amino acids. Germline V gene lookup returns CDR1 SGHTS and CDR2 YDEGEE. V was pared by 2 bases and J by 5 bases, with 11 bases between. The CDR3 loop is CASSFYRAHEQYF. The CDR3 nucleotides read TGTGCCAGCAGCTTTTACAGGGCCCACGAGCAGTACTTC. The full variable domain, completed using reference TRBV5-8 and TRBJ2-7, is EAGVTQSPTHLIKTRGQQATLRCSPISGHTSVYWYQQALGLGLQFLLWYDEGEERNRGNFPPRFSGRQFPNYSSELNVNALELEDSALYLCASSFYRAHEQYFGPGTRLTVT.

The chain recombines TRBV19 with TRBJ1-1; a weak D match, TRBD1 (5 bases). In germline, CDR1 is LNHDA, CDR2 SQIVND (reference sequence). This CDR3 has 14 residues. The ends were cut back, 3 bases at V and 4 bases at J, with 12 bases in the middle. Here the CDR3 reads CASSIPGGSTEAFF. CDR3 nucleotides: TGTGCCAGTAGTATCCCGGGGGGGAGCACTGAAGCTTTCTTT.

The genes are TRBV6-1 and TRBJ1-2; D perhaps matches TRBD1 (6 bases). Germline V lookup: CDR1 MNHNS, CDR2 SASEGT. Between the trimmed V and J ends, which lost 7 bases and 4 bases, there was a span of 13 bases. The CDR3 is made up of 13 amino acids. Here the CDR3 reads CASMVGQIYGYTF. In DNA, the CDR3 is TGTGCCAGCATGGTAGGACAGATCTATGGCTACACCTTC.

The chain links TRBV28 to TRBJ1-5; no clear D gene. CDR1 MDHEN and CDR2 SYDVKM come from the germline V gene. The CDR3 contains 16 residues. V was trimmed by 5 bases and J by 5 bases, leaving 19 bases between them. CDR3: CASSPLAVGGYQPQHF. In DNA form, the CDR3 reads TGTGCCAGCAGTCCTCTTGCGGTGGGAGGGTATCAGCCCCAGCATTTT.